This T cell receptor beta chain was captured by sequencing in a study of cytomegalovirus exposure and HLA in healthy donors. 60 Vbeta and 13 Jbeta primers were used in PCR. Method: immunoSEQ multiplex PCR; TCRdb's copy keeps in-frame clones and lacks some. The data hold some 130,000 clones, with about 73% observed a single time. The CDR3 spans 15 residues. After removal of 4 bases from V and 6 bases from J, the junction contained 11 bases not matched to a gene. CDR1 and CDR2 from the germline V gene are MGHDK and SYGVNS. In this sample, this clone turned up a few times. The chain uses TRBV25-1 and TRBJ1-2; 7 positions match TRBD1. Sequencing input: PBMCs. The TCR was taken from a human donor in good health. The CDR3 loop is CASSGVTGIIHGYTF. The DNA of the CDR3 is TGTGCCAGCAGTGGGGTGACAGGGATTATCCATGGCTACACCTTC.